What follows is one T cell receptor (beta chain) and its context. The sample is drawn from a study of blood T cell repertoires in COVID-19. Germline CDR1 reads MDHEN; CDR2 reads SYDVKM. This CDR3 has 14 residues. V gave up 6 bases and J gave up 6 bases, with 15 bases separating them. The data were produced by immunoSEQ multiplex PCR, yet TCRdb's version contains in-frame clones alone and is incomplete. The sample consists of some 200,000 clones, 80% to 85% of them appearing once. The sample consisted of peripheral blood. The TCR originated in a woman under 40 who had recovered from COVID-19. This chain uses TRBV28 with TRBJ1-5; D remains ambiguous. Here the CDR3 reads CASSLGRIGQPQHF. CDR3 DNA: TGTGCCAGCAGCCTGGGGAGGATAGGTCAGCCCCAGCATTTT.